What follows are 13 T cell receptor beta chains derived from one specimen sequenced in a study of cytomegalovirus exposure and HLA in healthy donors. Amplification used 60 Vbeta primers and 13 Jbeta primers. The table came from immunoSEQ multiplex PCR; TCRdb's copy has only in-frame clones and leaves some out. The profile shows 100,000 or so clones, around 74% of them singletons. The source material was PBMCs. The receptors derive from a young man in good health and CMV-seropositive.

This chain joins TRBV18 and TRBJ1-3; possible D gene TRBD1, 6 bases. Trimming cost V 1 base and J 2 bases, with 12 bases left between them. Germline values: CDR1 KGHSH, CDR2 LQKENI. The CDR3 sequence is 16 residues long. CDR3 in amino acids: CASSPQLGQTGNTIYF. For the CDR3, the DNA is TGTGCCAGCTCACCACAACTCGGACAGACTGGAAACACCATATATTTT. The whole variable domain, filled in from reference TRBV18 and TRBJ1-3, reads NAGVMQNPRHLVRRRGQEARLRCSPMKGHSHVYWYRQLPEEGLKFMVYLQKENIIDESGMPKERFSAEFPKEGPSILRIQQVVRGDSAAYFCASSPQLGQTGNTIYFGEGSWLTVV.

For the CDR3, the DNA is TGCGCCAGCAGCTTGGACCTGAGCTCCCTGAACACTGAAGCTTTCTTT. It yields the protein CASSLDLSSLNTEAFF. The V call is TRBV5-1, the J call TRBJ1-1; no clear D. Germline-derived CDR1 and CDR2 are SGHRS and YFSETQ. Trimming cost V 0 bases and J 0 bases, with 12 bases left between them. The CDR3 contains 16 residues.

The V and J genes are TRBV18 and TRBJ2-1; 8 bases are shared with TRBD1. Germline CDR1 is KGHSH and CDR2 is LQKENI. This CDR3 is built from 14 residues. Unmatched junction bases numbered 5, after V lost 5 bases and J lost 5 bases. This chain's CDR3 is CASSLQQGDNEQFF. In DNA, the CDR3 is TGTGCCAGCTCATTACAACAGGGGGACAATGAGCAGTTCTTC.

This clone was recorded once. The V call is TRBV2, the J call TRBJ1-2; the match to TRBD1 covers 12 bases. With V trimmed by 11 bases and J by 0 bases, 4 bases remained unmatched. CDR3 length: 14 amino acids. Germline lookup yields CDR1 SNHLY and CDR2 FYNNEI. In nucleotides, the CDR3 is TGTGCCGAGGGACAGGGGGCGGCTAACTATGGCTACACCTTC. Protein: CAEGQGAANYGYTF.

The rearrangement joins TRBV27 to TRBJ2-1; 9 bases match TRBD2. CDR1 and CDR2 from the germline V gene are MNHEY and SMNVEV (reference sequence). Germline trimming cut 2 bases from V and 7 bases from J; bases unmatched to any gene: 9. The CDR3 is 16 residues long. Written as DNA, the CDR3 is TGTGCCAGCAGTTTAACTTCTAGCGGGGTTCAGAATGAGCAGTTCTTC. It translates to CASSLTSSGVQNEQFF.

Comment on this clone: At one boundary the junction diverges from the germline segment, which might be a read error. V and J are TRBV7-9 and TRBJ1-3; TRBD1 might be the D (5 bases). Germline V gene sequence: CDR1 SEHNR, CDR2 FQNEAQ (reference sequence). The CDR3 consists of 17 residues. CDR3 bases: TGTTCCAGCAGTATTAGCGGGGGTCCCGACTCTGGAAACACCATATATTTT. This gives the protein CSSSISGGPDSGNTIYF.

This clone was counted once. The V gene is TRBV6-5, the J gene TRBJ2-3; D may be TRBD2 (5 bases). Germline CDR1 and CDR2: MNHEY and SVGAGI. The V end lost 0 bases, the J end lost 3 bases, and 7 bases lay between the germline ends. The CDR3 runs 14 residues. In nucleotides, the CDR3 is TGTGCCAGCAGTTACTCGAGACTAACAGATACGCAGTATTTT. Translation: CASSYSRLTDTQYF.

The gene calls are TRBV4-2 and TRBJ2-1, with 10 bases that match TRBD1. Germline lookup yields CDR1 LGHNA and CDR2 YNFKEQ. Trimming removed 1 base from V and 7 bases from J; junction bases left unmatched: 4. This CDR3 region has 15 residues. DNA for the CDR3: TGTGCCAGCAGCCAAGCCCGACAGGGGGCTAATGAGCAGTTCTTC. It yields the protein CASSQARQGANEQFF.

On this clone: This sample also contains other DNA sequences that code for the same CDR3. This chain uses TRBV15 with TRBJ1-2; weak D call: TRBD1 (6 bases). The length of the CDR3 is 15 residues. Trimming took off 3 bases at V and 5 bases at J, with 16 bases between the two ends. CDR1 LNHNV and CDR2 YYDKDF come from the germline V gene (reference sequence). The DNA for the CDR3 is TGTGCCACCAGCAGGAGGATGAGGGGGGGATATGGCTACACCTTC. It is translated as CATSRRMRGGYGYTF.

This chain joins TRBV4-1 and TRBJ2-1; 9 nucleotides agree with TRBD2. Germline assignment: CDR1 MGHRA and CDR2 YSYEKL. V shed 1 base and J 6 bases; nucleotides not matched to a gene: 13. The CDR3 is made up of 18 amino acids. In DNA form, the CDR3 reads TGCGCCAGCAGCCAAGTGGGGAGTCGGCTAGCGGGGTCCAATGAGCAGTTCTTC. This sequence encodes CASSQVGSRLAGSNEQFF.

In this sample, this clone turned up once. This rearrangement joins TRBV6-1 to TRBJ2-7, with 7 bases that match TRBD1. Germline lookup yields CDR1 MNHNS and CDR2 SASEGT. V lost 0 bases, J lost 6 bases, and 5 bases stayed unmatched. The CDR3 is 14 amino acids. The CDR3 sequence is CASSEAGRGIEQYF. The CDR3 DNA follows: TGTGCCAGCAGTGAAGCCGGCAGGGGGATCGAGCAGTACTTC.

For the CDR3, the DNA is TGTGCCGTAAATAGCGGGGGGGCTAGCACAGATACGCAGTATTTT. Its translation is CAVNSGGASTDTQYF. The gene calls are TRBV30 and TRBJ2-3, with TRBD2 identical over 11 bases. Trimming removed 8 bases from V and 0 bases from J; junction bases left unmatched: 7. Germline V gene data show CDR1 as GTSNPN and CDR2 as SVGIG (reference sequence). The CDR3 spans 15 residues.

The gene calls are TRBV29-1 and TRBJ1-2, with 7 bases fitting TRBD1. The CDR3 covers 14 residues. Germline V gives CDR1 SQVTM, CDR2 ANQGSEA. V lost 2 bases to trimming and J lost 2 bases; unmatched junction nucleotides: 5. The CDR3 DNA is TGCAGCGTTGAAAGTTTGGGACAGAACTATGGCTACACCTTC. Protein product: CSVESLGQNYGYTF.